The 7 T cell receptor beta chains listed next were all sequenced from one sample in a study of blood T cell repertoires in COVID-19. Assay: immunoSEQ multiplex PCR; the TCRdb copy retains only in-frame clones and omits some. Found here are 130,000 or so clones, 80% to 90% of them singletons; the top ten hold more than 2%. Sample: peripheral blood. These receptors were taken from a woman aged 50 to 60 with acute or convalescent COVID-19.

V and J are TRBV19 and TRBJ1-1; 8 nucleotides agree with TRBD1. J lost 4 bases, V lost 5 bases, and 15 bases had no gene match. CDR1 LNHDA and CDR2 SQIVND come from the germline V gene (reference sequence). The CDR3 length is 17 residues. The CDR3 DNA follows: TGTGCCAGTAGTCCAGGACAGGGCCTCTCTGCGAGCACTGAAGCTTTCTTT. This codes for CASSPGQGLSASTEAFF.

Of note for this clone: In the same sample, other DNA sequences code for this CDR3. The rearrangement links TRBV5-1 to TRBJ2-2, with TRBD2 as a possible D gene (6 bases). V gave up 2 bases and J gave up 5 bases, with 7 bases separating them. CDR1 is SGHRS and CDR2 is YFSETQ in the germline V gene. This CDR3 has 13 amino acids. CDR3 region: CASSFGGTGELFF. In nucleotides, the CDR3 is TGCGCCAGCAGCTTCGGGGGAACCGGGGAGCTGTTTTTT. The variable domain in full, completed from reference TRBV5-1 and TRBJ2-2, reads KAGVTQTPRYLIKTRGQQVTLSCSPISGHRSVSWYQQTPGQGLQFLFEYFSETQRNKGNFPGRFSGRQFSNSRSEMNVSTLELGDSALYLCASSFGGTGELFFGEGSRLTVL.

The chain combines TRBV30 with TRBJ1-2; 7 bases align to TRBD1. The CDR3 covers 11 residues. V lost 7 bases and J lost 8; bases outside the gene matches: 7. Germline lookup yields CDR1 GTSNPN and CDR2 SVGIG (reference sequence). In nucleotides, the CDR3 is TGTGCCTCCCGTGACAGGGCCGGCTACACCTTC. Protein: CASRDRAGYTF. Together with reference TRBV30 and TRBJ1-2, the CDR3 gives the full variable domain: SQTIHQWPATLVQPVGSPLSLECTVEGTSNPNLYWYRQAAGRGLQLLFYSVGIGQISSEVPQNLSASRPQDRQFILSSKKLLLSDSGFYLCASRDRAGYTFGSGTRLTVV.

This chain connects TRBV15 to TRBJ2-1; tentatively, D is TRBD1 (6 bases). This CDR3 is 14 amino acids long. Germline CDR1 is LNHNV and CDR2 is YYDKDF (reference sequence). V was pared by 3 bases and J by 7 bases, with 13 bases between. The CDR3 protein is CATSRDRNLNEQFF. The CDR3, as DNA: TGTGCCACCAGCAGGGACAGAAACCTAAATGAGCAGTTCTTC. The entire variable domain, with the rest obtained from reference TRBV15 and TRBJ2-1, is as follows: DAMVIQNPRYQVTQFGKPVTLSCSQTLNHNVMYWYQQKSSQAPKLLFHYYDKDFNNEADTPDNFQSRRPNTSFCFLDIRSPGLGDTAMYLCATSRDRNLNEQFFGPGTRLTVL.

This rearrangement joins TRBV10-3 to TRBJ2-1; TRBD2 matches 14 bases. V lost 4 bases, J lost 3 bases, and 5 bases stayed unmatched. Germline V lookup: CDR1 ENHRY, CDR2 SYGVKD. This CDR3 contains 17 residues. The CDR3 sequence: CAISAPGLAGDYNEQFF. For the CDR3, the DNA is TGTGCCATCAGTGCCCCGGGACTAGCGGGGGACTACAATGAGCAGTTCTTC.

V is TRBV18 and J is TRBJ1-4, with D perhaps matching TRBD1 (6 bases). The V and J ends lost 6 bases and 2 bases respectively, with 13 bases between them. CDR1 KGHSH and CDR2 LQKENI come from the germline V gene. The length of the CDR3 is 15 residues. DNA of the CDR3: TGTGCCAGCTCCTATGGAACAGGGACTAATGAAAAACTGTTTTTT. Encoded protein: CASSYGTGTNEKLFF.

This clone was counted a few times. V and J are TRBV11-3 and TRBJ2-3; 7 bases align to TRBD2. The junction had 8 bases not matched to a gene; V was cut back by 8 bases and J by 0 bases. CDR1 and CDR2 from the germline V gene are SGHNT and YENEEA. The CDR3 spans 15 residues. The CDR3 DNA follows: TGTGCCAGCGGAAGCGGGGATTTTAGCACAGATACGCAGTATTTT. It encodes CASGSGDFSTDTQYF.